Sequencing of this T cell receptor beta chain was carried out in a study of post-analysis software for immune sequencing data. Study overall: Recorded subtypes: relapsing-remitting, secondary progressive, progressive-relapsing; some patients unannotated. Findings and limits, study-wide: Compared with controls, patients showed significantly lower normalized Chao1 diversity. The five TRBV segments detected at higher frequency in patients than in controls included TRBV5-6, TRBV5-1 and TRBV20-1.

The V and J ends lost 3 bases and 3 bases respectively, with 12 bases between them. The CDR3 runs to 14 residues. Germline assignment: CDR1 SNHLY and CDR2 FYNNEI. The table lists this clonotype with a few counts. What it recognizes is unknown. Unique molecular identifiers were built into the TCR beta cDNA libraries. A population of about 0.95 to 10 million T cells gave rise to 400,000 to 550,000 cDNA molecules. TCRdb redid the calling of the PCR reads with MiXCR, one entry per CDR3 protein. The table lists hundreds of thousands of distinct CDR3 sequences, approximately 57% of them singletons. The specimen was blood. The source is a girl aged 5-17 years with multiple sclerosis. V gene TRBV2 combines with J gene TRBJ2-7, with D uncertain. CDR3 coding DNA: TGTGCCAGCAGTGATCCAGATTATTTCTACGAGCAGTACTTC. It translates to CASSDPDYFYEQYF.